This is a list of T cell receptor beta chains from one sample in a study of response to subunit inactivated influenza vaccine. Each CDR3 protein is one row after TCRdb ran MiXCR on the RT-PCR reads. The table lists over 800,000 distinct CDR3 sequences, around 21% of them singletons. The sequencing here drew on PBMCs from blood, taken roughly 5 days after vaccination. Receptors originate from a man aged 45-65 years who received an inactivated influenza vaccine. CDR3s include the opening cysteine and the closing phenylalanine or tryptophan. The order of the fields is J gene, clone size, D gene, V gene, CDR3 DNA, CDR3 protein. A D gene is named only where the DNA matches it firmly. For some rows the clone size is stated as once, few or many, or as a class when expanded; others skip it.

J gene: TRBJ2-5
clone size: few
D gene: TRBD1
V gene: TRBV20-1
CDR3 DNA: TGCAGTGCTAATAACAGGGGAGTCCAAGAGACCCAGTACTTC
CDR3 protein: CSANNRGVQETQYF

J gene: TRBJ2-3
clone size: NA
D gene: TRBD2
V gene: TRBV3-1
CDR3 DNA: TGTGCCAGCAGCCACTCCACTAGCGGGGGAGACACAGATACGCAGTATTTT
CDR3 protein: CASSHSTSGGDTDTQYF

J gene: TRBJ2-2
clone size: NA
D gene: TRBD2
V gene: TRBV6-5
CDR3 DNA: TGTGCCAGCAGTTCGAAAGCGGGAGCCGGGGAGCTGTTTTTT
CDR3 protein: CASSSKAGAGELFF

J gene: TRBJ2-3
clone size: few
D gene: NA
V gene: TRBV7-2
CDR3 DNA: TGTGCCAGCAGCTTATGGTTAATTAGCACAGATACGCAGTATTTT
CDR3 protein: CASSLWLISTDTQYF

J gene: TRBJ2-7
clone size: many
D gene: NA
V gene: TRBV6-5
CDR3 DNA: TGTGCCAGCAGTTACTCGTCAATGGCCTACGAGCAGTACTTC
CDR3 protein: CASSYSSMAYEQYF

J gene: TRBJ1-2
clone size: NA
D gene: NA
V gene: TRBV12-3/TRBV12-4
CDR3 DNA: TGTGCCAGCAGTTTAGACGGGTTTGGCTACACCTTC
CDR3 protein: CASSLDGFGYTF

J gene: TRBJ2-5
clone size: NA
D gene: TRBD1
V gene: TRBV10-3
CDR3 DNA: TGTGCCATCAGTGAAACCCGACAGGGGGCCGGAGAGACCCAGTACTTC
CDR3 protein: CAISETRQGAGETQYF

J gene: TRBJ2-3
clone size: NA
D gene: TRBD2
V gene: TRBV7-9
CDR3 DNA: TGTGCCAGCAGCCCTGCTCTAGCGGGAGGTGGGACAGATACGCAGTATTTT
CDR3 protein: CASSPALAGGGTDTQYF

J gene: TRBJ2-1
clone size: few
D gene: NA
V gene: TRBV20-1
CDR3 DNA: TGCAGTGCCACTAACTGGGGGGGCGGCGGCAATGAGCAGTTCTTC
CDR3 protein: CSATNWGGGGNEQFF

J gene: TRBJ2-7
clone size: NA
D gene: TRBD1
V gene: TRBV29-1
CDR3 DNA: TGCAGCGCGGGGGGACAGGGTGACTCGCAGTACTTC
CDR3 protein: CSAGGQGDSQYF

J gene: TRBJ1-1
clone size: few
D gene: TRBD1
V gene: TRBV12-3/TRBV12-4
CDR3 DNA: TGTGCCAGCAGTGGTCCCTATTGGACAGGCATGAACACTGAAGCTTTCTTT
CDR3 protein: CASSGPYWTGMNTEAFF

J gene: TRBJ2-3
clone size: few
D gene: NA
V gene: TRBV29-1
CDR3 DNA: TGCAGCGTTGAAGATCGTCTAGCGAGACATACAAAGGGGCAGTATTTT
CDR3 protein: CSVEDRLARHTKGQYF

J gene: TRBJ2-1
clone size: many
D gene: NA
V gene: TRBV5-1
CDR3 DNA: TGCGCCAGCAGCTCGAGGGCCATCTCTAGCGTTGAGCAGTTCTTC
CDR3 protein: CASSSRAISSVEQFF

J gene: TRBJ2-1
clone size: few
D gene: NA
V gene: TRBV14
CDR3 DNA: TGTGCCAGCAGCCAAGACGCGGATGAGCAGTTCTTC
CDR3 protein: CASSQDADEQFF

J gene: TRBJ2-7
clone size: NA
D gene: NA
V gene: TRBV7-3
CDR3 DNA: TGTGCCAGCAGCTTAACTATAGGCTACGAGCAGTACTTC
CDR3 protein: CASSLTIGYEQYF

J gene: TRBJ1-3
clone size: NA
D gene: TRBD1
V gene: TRBV6-1
CDR3 DNA: TGTGCCAGCAGCGGACAGGGCACTGGAAACACCATATATTTT
CDR3 protein: CASSGQGTGNTIYF

J gene: TRBJ1-2
clone size: few
D gene: NA
V gene: TRBV18
CDR3 DNA: TGTGCCAGCTCACCACCCGGGGTTCGCGATGGCTACACCTTC
CDR3 protein: CASSPPGVRDGYTF

J gene: TRBJ2-3
clone size: NA
D gene: NA
V gene: TRBV7-9
CDR3 DNA: TGTGCCAGCAGCTTAGGCCCTAGTTTAGGGTATACGCAGTATTTT
CDR3 protein: CASSLGPSLGYTQYF

J gene: TRBJ1-5
clone size: few
D gene: NA
V gene: TRBV20-1
CDR3 DNA: TGCAGTGCAGGTCAGCCCCAGCATTTT
CDR3 protein: CSAGQPQHF

J gene: TRBJ2-5
clone size: few
D gene: TRBD2
V gene: TRBV11-2
CDR3 DNA: TGTGCCAGCAGCCGCGGGAGATCGGGAGAGACCCAGTACTTC
CDR3 protein: CASSRGRSGETQYF

J gene: TRBJ1-2
clone size: NA
D gene: NA
V gene: TRBV7-9
CDR3 DNA: TGTGCCAGCAGCGGGGTTTTAGGCGTCTTAGGCTACACCTTC
CDR3 protein: CASSGVLGVLGYTF

J gene: TRBJ1-1
clone size: few
D gene: NA
V gene: TRBV7-2
CDR3 DNA: TGTGCCAGCAGCTTAGCGCCTCAGAGTGGTTCTGAAGCTTTCTTT
CDR3 protein: CASSLAPQSGSEAFF

J gene: TRBJ1-2
clone size: few
D gene: TRBD1
V gene: TRBV12-3/TRBV12-4
CDR3 DNA: TGTGCCAGCCGGAAATGGAGGACAGGGGGCTATGGCTACACCTTC
CDR3 protein: CASRKWRTGGYGYTF

J gene: TRBJ2-7
clone size: NA
D gene: TRBD2
V gene: TRBV3-1
CDR3 DNA: TGTGCCAGCAGCCATAGCGGGTCGGCTGGCGAGCAGTACTTC
CDR3 protein: CASSHSGSAGEQYF

J gene: TRBJ1-1
clone size: NA
D gene: NA
V gene: TRBV20-1
CDR3 DNA: TGCAGTGCTAGACCATCGGGGGCAAGGCGCACTGAAGCTTTCTTT
CDR3 protein: CSARPSGARRTEAFF

J gene: TRBJ1-2
clone size: few
D gene: NA
V gene: TRBV28
CDR3 DNA: TGTGCCAGCAGTCCCTCCGGGACGGTTCGGGGCTACACCTTC
CDR3 protein: CASSPSGTVRGYTF

J gene: TRBJ2-7
clone size: few
D gene: NA
V gene: TRBV5-1
CDR3 DNA: TGCGCCAGCAGCTTGTCTCGGAGAGGTTACGAGCAGTACTTC
CDR3 protein: CASSLSRRGYEQYF

J gene: TRBJ1-6
clone size: few
D gene: NA
V gene: TRBV6-2/TRBV6-3
CDR3 DNA: TGTGCCAGCAGTTACTCGATACGAGTAGGGTGGCCTAATTCACCCCTCCACTTT
CDR3 protein: CASSYSIRVGWPNSPLHF

J gene: TRBJ1-1
clone size: many
D gene: NA
V gene: TRBV7-2
CDR3 DNA: TGTGCCAGCAGCACAGGACAGCTATTGAACACTGAAGCTTTCTTT
CDR3 protein: CASSTGQLLNTEAFF

J gene: TRBJ2-1
clone size: many
D gene: TRBD2
V gene: TRBV27
CDR3 DNA: TGTGCCAGCAGGCAACTAGCGGGAATCGATGAGCAGTTCTTC
CDR3 protein: CASRQLAGIDEQFF

J gene: TRBJ2-1
clone size: NA
D gene: TRBD1
V gene: TRBV6-5
CDR3 DNA: TGTGCCAGCAGTTACACCTCCGGGACAGCGAGTGAGCAGTTCTTC
CDR3 protein: CASSYTSGTASEQFF

J gene: TRBJ2-1
clone size: NA
D gene: TRBD2
V gene: TRBV6-4
CDR3 DNA: TGTGCCAGCACTCCGACTAGCGGGGGGGACAATGAGCAGTTCTTC
CDR3 protein: CASTPTSGGDNEQFF

J gene: TRBJ2-1
clone size: few
D gene: TRBD2
V gene: TRBV9
CDR3 DNA: TGTGCCAGCAGCATTAGCGGGAGACTTGGAAATGAGCAGTTCTTC
CDR3 protein: CASSISGRLGNEQFF

J gene: TRBJ2-1
clone size: NA
D gene: TRBD2
V gene: TRBV6-1
CDR3 DNA: TGTGCCAGCAGTCCCGGGGGACTAGGGCGTGGTGAGCAGTTCTTC
CDR3 protein: CASSPGGLGRGEQFF

J gene: TRBJ1-2
clone size: NA
D gene: NA
V gene: TRBV28
CDR3 DNA: TGTGCCAGCAGTTTTTCGGCCTCTAGCTACACCTTC
CDR3 protein: CASSFSASSYTF

J gene: TRBJ2-1
clone size: few
D gene: NA
V gene: TRBV5-1
CDR3 DNA: TGCGCCAGCAGCTTGTTGGACAGCCGCGATGAGCAGTTCTTC
CDR3 protein: CASSLLDSRDEQFF

J gene: TRBJ2-5
clone size: NA
D gene: NA
V gene: TRBV6-1
CDR3 DNA: TGTGCCAGCAAACGCGGAGTCCCGGAGACCCAGTACTTC
CDR3 protein: CASKRGVPETQYF

J gene: TRBJ2-1
clone size: NA
D gene: TRBD1
V gene: TRBV20-1
CDR3 DNA: TGCAGTGCTGCCCCCCGAGGGGGCCCAAGCTATGGTGAGCAGTTCTTC
CDR3 protein: CSAAPRGGPSYGEQFF

J gene: TRBJ2-7
clone size: NA
D gene: TRBD1
V gene: TRBV12-3/TRBV12-4
CDR3 DNA: TGTGCCAGCAACCCTGGACAGGCGCCCTACGAGCAGTACTTC
CDR3 protein: CASNPGQAPYEQYF

J gene: TRBJ2-5
clone size: NA
D gene: NA
V gene: TRBV7-9
CDR3 DNA: TGTGCCACCAACGCCTACTGGGAGACCCAGTACTTC
CDR3 protein: CATNAYWETQYF

J gene: TRBJ2-3
clone size: NA
D gene: NA
V gene: TRBV9
CDR3 DNA: TGTGCCAGCAGCGTAGGTGGCGGCCCCTCCACAGATACGCAGTATTTT
CDR3 protein: CASSVGGGPSTDTQYF

J gene: TRBJ2-1
clone size: NA
D gene: NA
V gene: TRBV2
CDR3 DNA: TGTGCCAGCGGTGAGTCCGGCAGGTATAAGAATGAGCAGTTCTTC
CDR3 protein: CASGESGRYKNEQFF

J gene: TRBJ1-1
clone size: few
D gene: TRBD1
V gene: TRBV7-2
CDR3 DNA: TGTGCCAGCAGCATGCTAACAGGGGCGGTCGCTGAAGCTTTCTTT
CDR3 protein: CASSMLTGAVAEAFF

J gene: TRBJ2-7
clone size: few
D gene: NA
V gene: TRBV10-3
CDR3 DNA: TGTGCCATCAGAACGGATGGGAACTACGAGCAGTACTTC
CDR3 protein: CAIRTDGNYEQYF

J gene: TRBJ1-1
clone size: few
D gene: NA
V gene: TRBV20-1
CDR3 DNA: TGCAGTGCTAGCCCAACCCTGCGAGGCACTGAAGCTTTCTTT
CDR3 protein: CSASPTLRGTEAFF

J gene: TRBJ2-1
clone size: many
D gene: NA
V gene: TRBV10-3
CDR3 DNA: TGTGCCATCAAGGGACCCTCGGGTGAGCAGTTCTTC
CDR3 protein: CAIKGPSGEQFF